These 16 T cell receptor beta chains share one sample of origin, sequenced in a study of CD8 T cells in Susac syndrome. RNA amounts of about 0.5 to 1 ug underwent reverse transcription with random hexamers. TCRdb reanalysed the immunoSEQ multiplex PCR reads using MiXCR and keeps one entry per CDR3 protein. This table holds around 56,000 distinct CDR3 sequences, over 85% found once. The sample consisted of CD8+ T cells from PBMCs. These receptors all come from a human donor in good health.

V gene TRBV7-9 combines with J gene TRBJ2-1; D possibly corresponds to TRBD1 (6 bases). With 3 bases removed from V and 1 base from J, the gap between germline ends came to 16 bases. Germline CDR1 is SEHNR and CDR2 is FQNEAQ (reference sequence). This CDR3 region has 17 residues. The CDR3 is CASSFPPRGSSYNEQFF. The CDR3 DNA follows: TGTGCCAGCAGCTTCCCCCCGAGGGGGTCTTCCTACAATGAGCAGTTCTTC.

The chain is built from TRBV21-1 and TRBJ1-5. TRBV21-1 is shown as a pseudogene. The CDR3 sequence is 14 residues long. The chain's CDR3 is CASSKGPLNQPQHF. As DNA, the CDR3 is TGTGCCAGCAGCAAAGGACCGCTGAATCAGCCCCAGCATTTT.

The V gene is TRBV6-6, the J gene TRBJ1-5; 8 positions agree with TRBD1. Per germline, CDR1 MNHNY and CDR2 SVGAGI (reference sequence). CDR3 size: 16 residues. Trimming removed 5 bases from V and 4 bases from J; junction bases left unmatched: 10. CDR3 bases: TGTGCCAGCAGTCTAGGTGGACAGGGCAGAAATCAGCCCCAGCATTTT. Its protein product is CASSLGGQGRNQPQHF.

The chain links TRBV6-2 or TRBV6-3 to TRBJ1-5; no clear D gene. V lost 5 bases and J lost 3, with 17 bases in between. Per the germline V gene, CDR1 is MNHEY and CDR2 is SVGEGT. The CDR3 is made up of 16 amino acids. CDR3 nucleotide sequence: TGTGCCAGCAGTCCCCCCAGAGGAAGGTCCAATCAGCCCCAGCATTTT. It specifies CASSPPRGRSNQPQHF.

V usage is TRBV6-5 and J usage is TRBJ2-2; weak D call: TRBD2 (7 bases). From germline, CDR1 is MNHEY and CDR2 SVGAGI. Trimming took 0 bases from V and 5 from J, leaving 16 bases between them. The length of the CDR3 is 17 residues. The CDR3 loop reads CASSYSLGGGPTGELFF. CDR3 nucleotide sequence: TGTGCCAGCAGTTACTCTCTCGGCGGGGGCCCGACCGGGGAGCTGTTTTTT.

The chain links TRBV9 to TRBJ2-1, with 8 bases matching TRBD1. There are 14 residues in the CDR3. Germline CDR1 is SGDLS and CDR2 is YYNGEE. V lost 3 bases to trimming and J lost 8 bases; unmatched junction nucleotides: 7. The CDR3 reads CASSGRTGIYEQFF. The CDR3 nucleotides are TGTGCCAGCAGCGGCCGGACAGGGATCTATGAGCAGTTCTTC.

The V call is TRBV6-2 or TRBV6-3, the J call TRBJ2-5; 8 bases match TRBD2. Losses at the gene ends were 0 bases for V and 4 bases for J; bases not matched to a gene: 13. CDR1 is MNHEY and CDR2 is SVGEGT in the germline V gene. The CDR3 is 18 amino acids. The CDR3 nucleotides read TGTGCCAGCAGTTACTCGAAAGACGGGGGGGGGCCATCAGAGACCCAGTACTTC. It translates to CASSYSKDGGGPSETQYF.

This clonotype was observed a single time. The chain joins TRBV25-1 to TRBJ2-7; D unclear. This CDR3 region has 12 residues. Trimming stripped 0 bases from V and 4 bases from J, with 4 bases between. Germline V CDR1 and CDR2: MGHDK, SYGVNS. CDR3 loop: CASSEYWYEQYF. For the CDR3, the DNA is TGTGCCAGCAGTGAATATTGGTACGAGCAGTACTTC.

This chain joins TRBV5-5 and TRBJ1-1; D gene uncertain. Trimming stripped 1 base from V and 1 base from J, with 11 bases between. CDR3 length equals 15 residues. Germline V lookup: CDR1 SGHKS, CDR2 YYEKEE (reference sequence). Here the CDR3 reads CASSLRVFENTEAFF. In DNA, the CDR3 is TGTGCCAGCAGCTTGCGGGTCTTTGAGAACACTGAAGCTTTCTTT.

The genes are TRBV21-1 and TRBJ1-1; whether TRBD1, the table's D call, matches the DNA was not checked. TRBV21-1 is an annotated pseudogene. The CDR3 consists of 14 residues. The CDR3 region is CASSRPHKAAEAFF. The DNA of the CDR3 is TGTGCCAGCAGCAGGCCCCACAAAGCGGCTGAAGCTTTCTTT.

The chain couples TRBV4-1 to TRBJ1-2; possibly TRBD1 for D (6 bases). The CDR3 loop spans 15 amino acids. V dropped 0 bases and J dropped 10 bases, with 18 bases sitting between them. Per germline, CDR1 MGHRA and CDR2 YSYEKL. The CDR3, as DNA: TGCGCCAGCAGCCAAGACGAACGGGGGGCCGGAGTCTACACCTTC. This translates into CASSQDERGAGVYTF.

J is TRBJ2-1 and V is TRBV9, with D possibly TRBD2 on 5 matching bases. Trimming shortened V by 4 bases and J by 1 base, and 12 bases separated the two germline ends. Germline assignment: CDR1 SGDLS and CDR2 YYNGEE. This CDR3 has 15 residues. The CDR3 protein is CASSLIGGSYNEQFF. Written as DNA, the CDR3 is TGTGCCAGCAGCCTTATCGGAGGATCCTACAATGAGCAGTTCTTC.

The chain recombines TRBV12-3 or TRBV12-4 with TRBJ2-3, with a tentative D call TRBD2 (6 bases). The CDR3 has 13 residues. Trimming pared 8 bases from V and 4 bases from J, leaving 13 bases between. The CDR3 spells CASGGAVADTQYF. The CDR3 DNA reads TGTGCCAGCGGAGGGGCGGTTGCAGATACGCAGTATTTT.

The chain uses TRBV28 and TRBJ1-1; TRBD1 might be the D (5 bases). Looked up from germline, CDR1 is MDHEN and CDR2 is SYDVKM. V was clipped by 8 bases and J by 5 bases, with 21 bases between them. The CDR3 runs 15 residues. This chain's CDR3 is CASGTAKYSETEAFF. DNA of the CDR3: TGTGCCAGCGGGACCGCCAAATACTCGGAGACTGAAGCTTTCTTT.

The CDR3 nucleotides read TGCGCCAGCAGCTCACCTGAGGGACAGGGGGCCACCGGGGAGCTGTTTTTT. Its translation: CASSSPEGQGATGELFF. The chain uses TRBV5-1 and TRBJ2-2; TRBD1 matches at 12 bases. The CDR3 is 17 residues long. The junction had 7 bases not matched to a gene; V was cut back by 3 bases and J by 4 bases. From germline, CDR1 is SGHRS and CDR2 YFSETQ.

This chain joins TRBV19 and TRBJ2-7; TRBD1 matches 8 bases. Germline V gene data show CDR1 as LNHDA and CDR2 as SQIVND (reference sequence). V shed 5 bases, J shed 2 bases, and the junction held 5 bases outside the gene matches. The CDR3 totals 14 residues. The CDR3 protein is CASSASQGAYEQYF. The CDR3 nucleotides read TGTGCCAGTAGTGCCTCACAGGGGGCCTACGAGCAGTACTTC.